This entry concerns a single T cell receptor beta chain. The sample belongs to a study of T cell repertoires in cytomegalovirus infection. TCRdb called the reads again in MiXCR, with one record for every CDR3 protein. The sample contains more than 650,000 distinct CDR3 sequences, 35% of which appear only once. V lost 5 bases, J lost 4 bases, and 10 bases stayed unmatched. The CDR3 length is 16 residues. The sequence derives from a human donor in good health (CMV status not recorded). Some clones in this sample may be carry-over from other donors' samples. V usage is TRBV12-3 or TRBV12-4 and J usage is TRBJ2-7, with 11 bases matching TRBD1. The sequenced sample consisted of PBMCs. CDR3 DNA sequence: TGTGCCAGCAGTCCCAAGAGGACAGGGGGCAGTTACGAGCAGTACTTC. It encodes CASSPKRTGGSYEQYF.